The clone carrying this T cell receptor beta chain was found many times. In germline, CDR1 is MGHRA, CDR2 YSYEKL. The CDR3 loop spans 15 amino acids. V was clipped by 7 bases and J by 0 bases; unmatched bases: 6. These data originate in a study of T-cell reconstitution after alpha-beta-depleted transplantation in children. Unique molecular identifiers were incorporated when the TCRbeta library was constructed. TCRdb re-analysed the PCR reads in MiXCR, keeping a single row per CDR3 protein. The sample lists more than 200,000 distinct CDR3 sequences; roughly 8.3% were seen once. The clonotype was recovered from a male patient aged 2-10 years who had a stem cell transplant for acute myeloid leukemia, so the T cells may come from the graft donor. The sequences come from PBMCs, mostly from graft donor cells, collected 360 days after TCRalphabeta/CD19-depleted stem cell transplant. The chain links TRBV4-1 to TRBJ2-3; 8 bases are shared with TRBD2. This chain's CDR3 is CASTGGGLSTDTQYF. The CDR3 bases are TGCGCCAGCACGGGCGGGGGGCTAAGCACAGATACGCAGTATTTT.